The rows below give T cell receptor beta chains drawn from one sample of a study of shared clonotypes between healthy human individuals. TCRdb's table, derived via immunoSEQ multiplex PCR, lists solely in-frame clones and lacks some. The sample carries more than 2,000,000 clones, around 94% recorded once. The sequenced sample was naive CD4+ T cells sorted from blood. Receptor source: a man aged 18 to 30 in good health. Both conserved end residues are part of each CDR3. A D gene is named only where the DNA matches it firmly.

TRBD1 | TRBJ2-6 | TRBV7-8 | CASSLEGGATGANVLTF | TGTGCCAGCAGCTTAGAAGGGGGCGCTACTGGGGCCAACGTCCTGACTTTC
NA | TRBJ2-3 | TRBV5-1 | CASSPAGDLTDTQYF | TGCGCCAGCAGCCCCGCCGGGGACCTCACAGATACGCAGTATTTT
NA | TRBJ1-1 | TRBV5-1 | CASRAAENTEAFF | TGCGCCAGCAGGGCAGCGGAGAACACTGAAGCTTTCTTT
TRBD1 | TRBJ2-5 | TRBV2 | CASKPGQGTGTQYF | TGTGCCAGCAAGCCGGGACAGGGGACAGGGACCCAGTACTTC
TRBD1 | TRBJ1-5 | TRBV27 | CASSPGTGADQPQHF | TGTGCCAGCAGTCCCGGGACAGGGGCGGATCAGCCCCAGCATTTT
TRBD1 | TRBJ1-2 | TRBV6-1 | CASRGQDYGYTF | TGTGCCAGCCGAGGACAGGACTATGGCTACACCTTC
NA | TRBJ2-1 | TRBV21-1 | CASVLAGGPGNEQFF | TGTGCCAGCGTCCTAGCGGGAGGGCCGGGGAATGAGCAGTTCTTC
TRBD2 | TRBJ2-7 | TRBV5-8 | CASSSLKTSGIPYEQYF | TGTGCCAGCAGCTCCCTTAAGACTAGCGGGATACCCTACGAGCAGTACTTC
NA | TRBJ2-7 | TRBV21-1 | CASPRGGYEQYF | TGTGCCAGCCCCCGAGGGGGCTACGAGCAGTACTTC
NA | TRBJ2-7 | TRBV7-2 | CASSSSGGSYEQYF | TGTGCCAGCAGCTCATCAGGGGGGTCCTACGAGCAGTACTTC
NA | TRBJ2-7 | TRBV11-3 | CASSLGLGGTPTEQYF | TGTGCCAGCAGCTTAGGTCTCGGGGGAACCCCCACCGAGCAGTACTTC
TRBD1 | TRBJ2-7 | TRBV10-1 | CASSSARTGYEQYF | TGCGCCAGCAGTTCCGCGAGGACAGGTTACGAGCAGTACTTC
NA | TRBJ1-6 | TRBV29-1 | CSGSAGVNSPLHF | TGCAGCGGGTCGGCAGGGGTAAATTCACCCCTCCACTTT
NA | TRBJ2-7 | TRBV15 | CATTVGGSAYEQYF | TGTGCCACTACCGTCGGTGGGTCCGCCTACGAGCAGTACTTC
TRBD2 | TRBJ2-7 | TRBV5-4 | CASSLGLAGGTYEQYF | TGTGCCAGCAGCTTGGGACTAGCGGGGGGTACCTACGAGCAGTACTTC
NA | TRBJ1-2 | TRBV5-4 | CASSQKRGEDYGYTF | TGTGCCAGCAGCCAGAAGAGGGGCGAAGACTATGGCTACACCTTC
NA | TRBJ2-5 | TRBV7-9 | CASSQTEPYQETQYF | TGTGCCAGCAGTCAGACAGAACCGTACCAAGAGACCCAGTACTTC
NA | TRBJ1-2 | TRBV30 | CAWRLWSGATF | TGTGCCTGGAGACTATGGTCGGGGGCCACCTTC
TRBD2 | TRBJ2-3 | TRBV9 | CASSVGGSADTQYF | TGTGCCAGCAGCGTAGGCGGGAGCGCAGATACGCAGTATTTT
TRBD2 | TRBJ2-7 | TRBV10-3 | CAISSGGVLEEQYF | TGTGCCATCAGTAGCGGGGGGGTCCTAGAAGAGCAGTACTTC
NA | TRBJ2-2 | TRBV14 | CASSQVAGLAFF | TGTGCCAGCAGCCAAGTGGCCGGACTCGCGTTTTTT
NA | TRBJ1-1 | TRBV19 | CASNQGRSMGTEAFF | TGTGCCAGTAACCAGGGTCGTTCTATGGGCACTGAAGCTTTCTTT
TRBD1 | TRBJ1-2 | TRBV2 | CASGTGTGSRGYTF | TGTGCCAGCGGGACCGGGACAGGGTCCCGTGGCTACACCTTC
TRBD1 | TRBJ2-4 | TRBV5-1 | CASSLTRQGNIQYF | TGCGCCAGCAGCTTGACGCGACAGGGGAACATTCAGTACTTC
NA | TRBJ2-5 | TRBV2 | CASSRQAPETQYF | TGTGCCAGCAGTCGACAGGCCCCGGAGACCCAGTACTTC
NA | TRBJ1-2 | TRBV6-1 | CASSEQGNYGYTF | TGTGCCAGCAGTGAACAGGGTAACTATGGCTACACCTTC
NA | TRBJ1-5 | TRBV6-1 | CASGLSRNQPQHF | TGTGCCAGTGGGTTATCGAGGAATCAGCCCCAGCATTTT